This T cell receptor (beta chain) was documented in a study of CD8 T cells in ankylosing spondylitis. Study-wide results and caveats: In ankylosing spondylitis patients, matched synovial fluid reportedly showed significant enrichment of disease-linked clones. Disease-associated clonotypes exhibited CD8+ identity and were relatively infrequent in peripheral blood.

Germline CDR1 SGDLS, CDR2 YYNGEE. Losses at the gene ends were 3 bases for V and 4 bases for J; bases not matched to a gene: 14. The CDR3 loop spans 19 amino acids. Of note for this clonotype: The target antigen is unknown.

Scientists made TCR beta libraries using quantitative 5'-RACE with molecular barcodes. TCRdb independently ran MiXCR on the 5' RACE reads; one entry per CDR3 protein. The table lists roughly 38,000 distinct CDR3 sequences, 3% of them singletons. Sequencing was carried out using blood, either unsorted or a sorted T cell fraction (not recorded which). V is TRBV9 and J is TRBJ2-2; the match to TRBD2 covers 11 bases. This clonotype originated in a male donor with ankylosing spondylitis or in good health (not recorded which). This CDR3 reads CASSGGTTSGSPFTGELFF. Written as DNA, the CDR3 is TGTGCCAGCAGCGGAGGTACAACTAGCGGGAGTCCGTTCACCGGGGAGCTGTTTTTT.